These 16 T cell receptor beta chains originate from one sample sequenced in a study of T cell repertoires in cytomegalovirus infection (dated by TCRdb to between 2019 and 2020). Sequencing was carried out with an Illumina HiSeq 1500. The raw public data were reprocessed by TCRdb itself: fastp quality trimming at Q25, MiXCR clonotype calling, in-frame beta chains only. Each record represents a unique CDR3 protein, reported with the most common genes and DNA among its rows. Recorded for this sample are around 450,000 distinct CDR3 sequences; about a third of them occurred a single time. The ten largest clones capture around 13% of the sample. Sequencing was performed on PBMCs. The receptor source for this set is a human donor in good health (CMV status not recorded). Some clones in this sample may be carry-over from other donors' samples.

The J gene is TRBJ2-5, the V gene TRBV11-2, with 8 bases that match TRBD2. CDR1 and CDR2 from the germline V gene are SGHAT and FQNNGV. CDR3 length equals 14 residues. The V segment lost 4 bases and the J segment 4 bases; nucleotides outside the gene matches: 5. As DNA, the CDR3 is TGTGCCAGCAGCTCGTCTAGCGGGTCAGAGACCCAGTACTTC. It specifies CASSSSSGSETQYF.

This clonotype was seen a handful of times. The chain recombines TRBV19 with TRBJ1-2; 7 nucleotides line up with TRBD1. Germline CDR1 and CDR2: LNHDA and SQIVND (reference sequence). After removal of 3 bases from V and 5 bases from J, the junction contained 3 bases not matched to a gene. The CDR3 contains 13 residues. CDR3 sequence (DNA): TGTGCCAGTAGTATCGGGACAGCTTATGGCTACACCTTC. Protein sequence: CASSIGTAYGYTF.

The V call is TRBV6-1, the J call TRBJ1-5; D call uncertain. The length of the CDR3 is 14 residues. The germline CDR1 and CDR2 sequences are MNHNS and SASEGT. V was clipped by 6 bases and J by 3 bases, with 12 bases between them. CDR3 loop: CASSPRRVNQPQHF. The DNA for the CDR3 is TGTGCCAGCAGCCCCCGGCGGGTCAATCAGCCCCAGCATTTT.

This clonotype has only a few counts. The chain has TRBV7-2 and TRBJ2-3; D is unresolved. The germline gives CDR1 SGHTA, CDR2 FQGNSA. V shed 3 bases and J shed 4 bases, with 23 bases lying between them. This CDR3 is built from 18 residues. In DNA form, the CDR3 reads TGTGCCAGCAGCTTGGTCCCCCGGGCTCTACTTTCCCCAGATACGCAGTATTTT. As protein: CASSLVPRALLSPDTQYF.

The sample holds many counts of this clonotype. The CDR3 DNA sequence: TGTGCCAGCAGCTCGACAGGGTCGGACACTGAAGCTTTCTTT. This translates into CASSSTGSDTEAFF. This chain links TRBV7-8 with TRBJ1-1; TRBD1 aligns across 7 bases. The germline V gene encodes CDR1 SGHVS and CDR2 FQNEAQ. V shed 4 bases, J shed 3 bases, and the junction held 5 bases outside the gene matches. The CDR3 is made up of 14 amino acids.

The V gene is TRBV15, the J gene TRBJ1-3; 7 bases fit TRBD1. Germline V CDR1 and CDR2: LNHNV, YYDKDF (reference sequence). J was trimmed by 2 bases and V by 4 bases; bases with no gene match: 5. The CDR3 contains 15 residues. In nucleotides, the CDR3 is TGTGCCACCAGCAAAATACAGGGGACTGGAAACACCATATATTTT. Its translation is CATSKIQGTGNTIYF.

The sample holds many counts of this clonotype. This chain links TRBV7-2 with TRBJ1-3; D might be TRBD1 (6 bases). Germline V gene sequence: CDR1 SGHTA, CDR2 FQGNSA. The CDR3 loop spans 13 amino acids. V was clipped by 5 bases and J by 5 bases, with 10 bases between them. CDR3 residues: CASSLRDRNTIYF. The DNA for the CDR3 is TGTGCCAGCAGCCTCCGGGACAGAAACACCATATATTTT. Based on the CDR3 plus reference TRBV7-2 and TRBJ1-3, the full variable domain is GAGVSQSPSNKVTEKGKDVELRCDPISGHTALYWYRQSLGQGLEFLIYFQGNSAPDKSGLPSDRFSAERTGGSVSTLTIQRTQQEDSAVYLCASSLRDRNTIYFGEGSWLTVV.

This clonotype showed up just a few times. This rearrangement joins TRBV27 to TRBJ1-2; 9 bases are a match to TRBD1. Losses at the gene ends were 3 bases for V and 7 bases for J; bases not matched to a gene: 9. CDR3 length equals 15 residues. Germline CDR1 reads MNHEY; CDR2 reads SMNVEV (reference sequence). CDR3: CASSFRTGDIGGYTF. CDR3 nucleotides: TGTGCCAGCAGTTTCCGGACAGGGGATATCGGTGGCTACACCTTC.

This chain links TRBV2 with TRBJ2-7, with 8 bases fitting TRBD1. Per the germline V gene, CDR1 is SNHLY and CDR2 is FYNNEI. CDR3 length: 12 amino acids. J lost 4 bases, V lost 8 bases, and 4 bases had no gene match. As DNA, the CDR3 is TGTGCCAGCGTGACAGGGGAGTACGAGCAGTACTTC. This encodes CASVTGEYEQYF.

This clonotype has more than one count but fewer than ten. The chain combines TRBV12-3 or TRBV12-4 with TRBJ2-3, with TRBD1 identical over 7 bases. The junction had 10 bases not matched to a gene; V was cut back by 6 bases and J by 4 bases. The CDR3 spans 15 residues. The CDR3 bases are TGTGCCAGCAGAATGGACAGGAGTGTATCAGATACGCAGTATTTT. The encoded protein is CASRMDRSVSDTQYF.

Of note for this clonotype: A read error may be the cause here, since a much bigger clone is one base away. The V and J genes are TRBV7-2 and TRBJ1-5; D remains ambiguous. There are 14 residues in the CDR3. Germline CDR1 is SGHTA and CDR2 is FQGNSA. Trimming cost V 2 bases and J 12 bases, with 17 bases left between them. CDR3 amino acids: CTSSLYSREQYQHF. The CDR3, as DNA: TGTACCAGCAGCTTATACTCTCGGGAGCAGTACCAGCATTTT.

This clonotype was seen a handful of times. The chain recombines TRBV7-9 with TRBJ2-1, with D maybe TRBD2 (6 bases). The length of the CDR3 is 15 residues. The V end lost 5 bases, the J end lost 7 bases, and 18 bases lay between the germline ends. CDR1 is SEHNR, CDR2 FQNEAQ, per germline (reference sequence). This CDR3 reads CASSPTSGRGNEQFF. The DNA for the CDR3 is TGTGCCAGCAGCCCAACCTCGGGACGGGGGAATGAGCAGTTCTTC.

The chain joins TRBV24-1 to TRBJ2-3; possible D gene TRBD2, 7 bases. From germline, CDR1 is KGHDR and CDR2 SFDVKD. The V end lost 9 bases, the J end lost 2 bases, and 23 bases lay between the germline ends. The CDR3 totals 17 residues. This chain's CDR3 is CATGGGAAVGITDTQYF. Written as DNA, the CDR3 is TGTGCCACCGGAGGGGGGGCAGCGGTAGGGATCACAGATACGCAGTATTTT.

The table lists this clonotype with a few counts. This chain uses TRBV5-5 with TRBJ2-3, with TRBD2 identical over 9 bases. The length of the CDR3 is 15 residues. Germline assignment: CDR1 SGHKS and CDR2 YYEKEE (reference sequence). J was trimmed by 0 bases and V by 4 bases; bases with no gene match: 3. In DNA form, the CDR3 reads TGTGCCAGCAGCCACACTAGCGGGAGCACAGATACGCAGTATTTT. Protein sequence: CASSHTSGSTDTQYF.

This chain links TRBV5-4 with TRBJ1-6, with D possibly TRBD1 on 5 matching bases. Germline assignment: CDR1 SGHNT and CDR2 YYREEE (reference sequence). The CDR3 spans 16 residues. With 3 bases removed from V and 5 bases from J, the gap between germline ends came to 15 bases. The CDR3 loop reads CASSWTGRGDNSPLHF. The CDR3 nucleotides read TGTGCCAGCAGCTGGACGGGACGGGGAGATAATTCACCCCTCCACTTT.

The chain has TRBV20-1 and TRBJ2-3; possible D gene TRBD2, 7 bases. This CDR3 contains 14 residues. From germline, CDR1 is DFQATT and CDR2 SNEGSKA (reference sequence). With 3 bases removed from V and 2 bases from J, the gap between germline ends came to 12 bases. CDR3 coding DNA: TGCAGTGCTAGTAGGGGGGGGGCCACAGATACGCAGTATTTT. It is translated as CSASRGGATDTQYF.